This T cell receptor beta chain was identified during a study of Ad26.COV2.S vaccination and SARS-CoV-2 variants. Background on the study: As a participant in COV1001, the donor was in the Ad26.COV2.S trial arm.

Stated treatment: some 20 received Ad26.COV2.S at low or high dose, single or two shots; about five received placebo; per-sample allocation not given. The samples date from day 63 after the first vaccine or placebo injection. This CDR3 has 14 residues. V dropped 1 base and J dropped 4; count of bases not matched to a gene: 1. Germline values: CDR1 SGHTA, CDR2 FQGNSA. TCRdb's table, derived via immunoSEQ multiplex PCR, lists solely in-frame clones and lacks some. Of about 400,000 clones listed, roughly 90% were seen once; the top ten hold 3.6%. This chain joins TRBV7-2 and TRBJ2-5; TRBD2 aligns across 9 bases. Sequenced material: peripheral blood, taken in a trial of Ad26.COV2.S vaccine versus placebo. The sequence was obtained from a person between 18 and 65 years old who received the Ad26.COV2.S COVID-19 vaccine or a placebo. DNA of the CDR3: TGTGCCAGCAGCTTAGGACTAGCGGCAGAGACCCAGTACTTC. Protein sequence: CASSLGLAAETQYF.